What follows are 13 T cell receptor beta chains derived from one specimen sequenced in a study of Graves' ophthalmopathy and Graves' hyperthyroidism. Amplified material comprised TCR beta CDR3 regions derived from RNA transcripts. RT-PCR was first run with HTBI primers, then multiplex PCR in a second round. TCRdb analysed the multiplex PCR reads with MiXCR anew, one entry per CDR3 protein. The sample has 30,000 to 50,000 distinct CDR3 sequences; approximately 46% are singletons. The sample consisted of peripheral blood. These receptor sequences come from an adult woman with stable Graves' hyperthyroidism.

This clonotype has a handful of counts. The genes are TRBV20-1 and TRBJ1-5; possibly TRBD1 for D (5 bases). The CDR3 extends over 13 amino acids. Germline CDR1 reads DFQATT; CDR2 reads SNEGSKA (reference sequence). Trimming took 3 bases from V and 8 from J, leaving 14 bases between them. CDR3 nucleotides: TGCAGTGCTAGTCGTCAGACCAGGGAGCCCCAGCATTTT. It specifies CSASRQTREPQHF.

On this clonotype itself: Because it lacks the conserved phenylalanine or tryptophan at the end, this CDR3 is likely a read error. CDR3 coding DNA: TGTGCCAGCAGCTTGTATGAAGGGGAGACCCAGTACTCC. Translation gives CASSLYEGETQYS. V gene TRBV13 combines with J gene TRBJ2-5; D gene ambiguous. Trimming took 3 bases from V and 5 from J, leaving 10 bases between them. The CDR3 contains 13 residues. Germline assignment: CDR1 PRHDT and CDR2 FYEKMQ (reference sequence).

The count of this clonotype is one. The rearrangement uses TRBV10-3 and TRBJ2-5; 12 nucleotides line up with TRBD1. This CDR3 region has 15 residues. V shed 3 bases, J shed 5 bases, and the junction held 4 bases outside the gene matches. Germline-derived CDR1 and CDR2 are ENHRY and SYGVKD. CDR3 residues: CAISEPGQGAETQYF. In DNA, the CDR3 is TGTGCCATCAGTGAACCGGGACAGGGGGCTGAGACCCAGTACTTC.

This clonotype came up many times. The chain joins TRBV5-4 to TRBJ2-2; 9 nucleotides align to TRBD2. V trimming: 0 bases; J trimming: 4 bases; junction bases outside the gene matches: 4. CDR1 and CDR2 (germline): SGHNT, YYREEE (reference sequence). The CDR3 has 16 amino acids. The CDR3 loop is CASSLGSGSRTGELFF. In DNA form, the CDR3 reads TGTGCCAGCAGCTTGGGTAGCGGGAGCCGCACCGGGGAGCTGTTTTTT.

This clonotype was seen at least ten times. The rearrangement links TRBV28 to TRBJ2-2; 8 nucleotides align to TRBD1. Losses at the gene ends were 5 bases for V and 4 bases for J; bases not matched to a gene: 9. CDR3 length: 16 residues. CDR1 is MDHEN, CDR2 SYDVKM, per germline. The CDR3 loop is CASSPRQGSTTGELFF. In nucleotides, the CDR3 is TGTGCCAGCAGTCCCCGACAGGGGAGTACCACCGGGGAGCTGTTTTTT.

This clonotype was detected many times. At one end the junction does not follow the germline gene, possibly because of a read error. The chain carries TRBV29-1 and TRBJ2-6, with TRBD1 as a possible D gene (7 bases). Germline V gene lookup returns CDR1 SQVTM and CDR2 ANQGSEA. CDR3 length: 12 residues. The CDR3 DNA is TGCAGCGACGGGGGACAGCTGAACACTGAAGCTTTC. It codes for CSDGGQLNTEAF. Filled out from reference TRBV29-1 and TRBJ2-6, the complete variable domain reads SAVISQKPSRDICQRGTSLTIQCQVDSQVTMMFWYRQQPGQSLTLIATANQGSEATYESGFVIDKFPISRPNLTFSTLTVSNMSPEDSSIYLCSDGGQLNTEAFGAGSRLTVL.

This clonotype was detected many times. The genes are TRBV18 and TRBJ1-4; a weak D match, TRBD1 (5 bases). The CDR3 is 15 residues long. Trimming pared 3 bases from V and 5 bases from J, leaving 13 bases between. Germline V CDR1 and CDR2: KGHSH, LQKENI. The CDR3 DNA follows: TGTGCCAGCTCACCTGCTCACAGGCCAAATGAAAAACTGTTTTTT. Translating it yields CASSPAHRPNEKLFF.

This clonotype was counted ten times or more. Here the CDR3 reads CATSDRDPASVDTQYF. DNA of the CDR3: TGTGCCACCAGTGACCGGGACCCGGCTTCAGTGGATACGCAGTATTTT. This chain connects TRBV24-1 to TRBJ2-3; either TRBD1 or TRBD2 may supply D (5 bases each). CDR1 KGHDR and CDR2 SFDVKD come from the germline V gene. V lost 4 bases and J lost 6, with 19 bases in between. The CDR3 is 16 residues long.

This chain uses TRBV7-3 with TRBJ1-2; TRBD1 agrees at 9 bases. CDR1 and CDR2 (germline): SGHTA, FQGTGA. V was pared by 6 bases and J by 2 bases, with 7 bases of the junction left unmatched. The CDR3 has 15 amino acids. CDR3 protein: CASSTGGARNYGYTF. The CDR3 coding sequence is TGTGCCAGCAGTACAGGGGGCGCAAGAAACTATGGCTACACCTTC.

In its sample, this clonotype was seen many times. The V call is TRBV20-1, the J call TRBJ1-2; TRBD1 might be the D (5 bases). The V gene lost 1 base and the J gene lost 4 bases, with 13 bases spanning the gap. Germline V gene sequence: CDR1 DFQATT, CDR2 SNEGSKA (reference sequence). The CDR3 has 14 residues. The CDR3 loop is CSARGVGGGYGYTF. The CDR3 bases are TGCAGTGCTAGAGGCGTCGGGGGAGGCTATGGCTACACCTTC.

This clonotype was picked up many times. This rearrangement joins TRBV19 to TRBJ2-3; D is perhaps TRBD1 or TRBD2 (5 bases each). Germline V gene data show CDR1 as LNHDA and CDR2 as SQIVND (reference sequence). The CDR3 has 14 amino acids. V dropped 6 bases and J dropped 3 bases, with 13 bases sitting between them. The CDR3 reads CASSQLGETDTQYF. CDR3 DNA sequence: TGTGCCAGTAGCCAACTAGGGGAGACAGATACGCAGTATTTT.

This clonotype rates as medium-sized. The CDR3 sequence is CASRDPGQGDTEAFF. The DNA of the CDR3 is TGCGCCAGCAGGGACCCCGGACAGGGAGATACTGAAGCTTTCTTT. The chain combines TRBV5-1 with TRBJ1-1, with 8 bases identical to TRBD1. The CDR3 has 15 residues. J gave up 5 bases and V 5 bases, and 11 bases lay outside the gene matches. Germline lookup yields CDR1 SGHRS and CDR2 YFSETQ.

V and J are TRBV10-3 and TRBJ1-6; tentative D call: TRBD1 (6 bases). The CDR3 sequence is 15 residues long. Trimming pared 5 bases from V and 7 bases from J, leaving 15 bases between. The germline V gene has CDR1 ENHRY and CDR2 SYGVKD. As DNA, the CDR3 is TGTGCCATCAGTTCACCGGGACAATGGAATTCACCCCTCCACTTT. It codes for CAISSPGQWNSPLHF.